The 22 T cell receptor beta chains reported below all come from one sample, sequenced in a study of CD8+ T cells in alopecia areata (dated by TCRdb to 2017 to 2018). Library preparation was by the immunoSEQ multiplex PCR assay. For TCR sequencing, RNA was extracted from every sample and reverse transcribed into cDNA to serve as template. TCRdb's version of the immuneACCESS table is confined to in-frame rearrangements and falls short of the full clone set. An unresolved V gene accounts for under half of the shortfall where checked; the remainder is of unknown origin. The table shows 270,000 or so clones here, with no singletons. Jointly, the top ten make up about 1.2% of the sample. Cells from mouse cutaneous lymph nodes were pooled, stained for CD4, CD8alpha, NKG2D, NKG2ACE and other markers, and then sorted on a BD Influx. Sample: CD4+ T cells sorted from a lymph node. The receptors derive from a C3H/HeJ mouse with alopecia areata. Mice of this strain carry the MHC haplotype H2-k.

Comment on this clone: Gene names follow the mouse nomenclature. The CDR3 extends 4 residues past the end of the read, so its final part is completed from the germline J gene. V usage is TRBV19 and J usage is TRBJ2-2; maybe TRBD1 (6 bases). The germline V and J ends were trimmed by 7 bases and 4 bases, with 11 bases remaining between them. The CDR3 length is 13 residues. Germline V lookup: CDR1 FNHDT, CDR2 SITEND (reference sequence). CDR3 bases read: TGTGCCAGCGGAACAGGGAGCACCGGG. This encodes CASGTGSTG. The whole CDR3 region reads CASGTGSTGQLYF. Filled out from reference TRBV19 and TRBJ2-2, the complete variable domain reads GGIITQTPKFLIGQEGQKLTLKCQQNFNHDTMYWYRQDSGKGLRLIYYSITENDLQKGDLSEGYDASREKKSSFSLTVTSAQKNEMAVFLCASGTGSTGQLYFGEGSKLTVL.

As concerns this clone: Gene labels here are mouse ones. Coverage ceases 4 residues before the CDR3 finishes, and the germline J gene fills in the end. Distinct nucleotide sequences in the sample also encode this CDR3. The chain joins TRBV19 to TRBJ2-5, with D possibly TRBD1 on 6 matching bases. CDR1 and CDR2 (germline): FNHDT, SITEND (reference sequence). The CDR3 spans 12 residues. This chain's CDR3 is CASSQGRDTQYF. The CDR3 DNA, read in part, is TGTGCCAGCAGTCAGGGGAGGGAC.

This clone occurred a few times. The genes are named according to mouse. The read gets to within 4 residues of the CDR3 end, and the germline J gene fills in the rest. This same CDR3 is encoded by further DNA sequences in the sample. The chain couples TRBV19 to TRBJ2-2; TRBD2 matches at 8 bases. Germline values: CDR1 FNHDT, CDR2 SITEND (reference sequence). Trimming at V came to 2 bases and at J to 2 bases, leaving 2 bases not matched to a gene. CDR3 size: 15 residues. CDR3: CASSISGGNTGQLYF. The sequenced CDR3 bases are TGTGCCAGCAGTATTTCTGGGGGGAACACCGGG. Full variable domain (missing parts from reference TRBV19 and TRBJ2-2): GGIITQTPKFLIGQEGQKLTLKCQQNFNHDTMYWYRQDSGKGLRLIYYSITENDLQKGDLSEGYDASREKKSSFSLTVTSAQKNEMAVFLCASSISGGNTGQLYFGEGSKLTVL.

This clone was observed a few times. Mouse germline and gene names are used. The read halts 4 residues ahead of the CDR3 end, with the missing end drawn from the germline J gene. The same CDR3 can be traced to other DNA sequences in this sample. The V call is TRBV5, the J call TRBJ2-2; D possibly corresponds to TRBD1 (6 bases). The germline V and J ends were trimmed by 2 bases and 5 bases, with 6 bases remaining between them. Germline CDR1 reads LGHNA; CDR2 reads YNLKQL (reference sequence). This CDR3 has 13 residues. The CDR3 loop is CASSQQGTGQLYF. The sequenced CDR3 bases are TGTGCCAGCAGCCAACAGGGGACCGGG.

The sample holds a few counts of this clone. Gene and germline names: mouse. The read halts 4 residues ahead of the CDR3 end, with the missing end drawn from the germline J gene. The rearrangement links TRBV1 to TRBJ2-5; TRBD2 agrees at 10 bases. Germline CDR1 NSQYPW, CDR2 LRSPGD (reference sequence). The CDR3 has 17 amino acids. The CDR3: CTCSAERLGGRRDTQYF. Partial CDR3 DNA: TGCACCTGCAGTGCAGAGCGCCTGGGGGGGCGCCGAGAC.

This clone was observed a few times. Germline and genes: mouse. This CDR3 reads CASSSGLSSPLYF. The sequenced part of the CDR3 DNA is TGTGCCAGCAGTTCAGGGCTAAGCTCGCCC. The chain joins TRBV13-1 to TRBJ1-6, with D maybe TRBD1 (5 bases). Sequencing ends 3 residues short of the CDR3 end; the germline J gene provides the rest. TRBJ1-6 falls under the ORF class, with uncertain function. The germline gives CDR1 NSHNY, CDR2 SYGAGN. The V gene lost 4 bases and the J gene lost 10 bases, with 12 bases spanning the gap. The CDR3 consists of 13 residues.

This clone was picked up a small number of times. Gene and germline names: mouse. Coverage ceases 4 residues before the CDR3 finishes, and the germline J gene fills in the end. This rearrangement joins TRBV19 to TRBJ2-1; tentatively, D is TRBD1 (6 bases). Per the germline V gene, CDR1 is FNHDT and CDR2 is SITEND (reference sequence). V dropped 3 bases and J dropped 2 bases, with 12 bases sitting between them. The CDR3 covers 15 residues. CDR3 sequence: CASSSNREDYAEQFF. CDR3 DNA, as far as it was read: TGTGCCAGCAGTAGCAACAGGGAAGACTATGCT.

The table lists this clone with a few counts. All gene names here are mouse names. Incomplete CDR3 DNA: TGTGCCAGCAGTATATTTCCAGGCACAAACACA. It encodes CASSIFPGTNT. The CDR3 as a whole reads CASSIFPGTNTEVFF. The chain combines TRBV19 with TRBJ1-1; no clear D. The sequence runs out 4 residues before the end of the CDR3; the remainder is reconstructed from the germline J gene. The germline gives CDR1 FNHDT, CDR2 SITEND (reference sequence). V was clipped by 1 base and J by 0 bases, with 10 bases between them. This CDR3 is 15 amino acids long.

A few counts support this clone. The gene symbols are mouse symbols. The CDR3 goes on 4 residues after the read ends, and that part is filled in from the germline J gene. This chain connects TRBV21 to TRBJ2-5; a weak D match, TRBD2 (7 bases). TRBV21 is recorded as an ORF, its role being uncertain. CDR3 length: 14 amino acids. V lost 6 bases to trimming and J lost 1 base, with 11 bases between them. CDR3 DNA (partial): TGTGCTAGCAGAGGGGGGCGGGACCAAGAC. Its translation is CASRGGRDQD. The entire CDR3 protein is CASRGGRDQDTQYF.

This clone was detected only a few times. Gene names follow the mouse nomenclature. The read falls 4 residues short of the CDR3 end, and the missing part is taken from the germline J gene. The chain employs TRBV13-3 and TRBJ1-2; D ambiguous. V gave up 4 bases and J gave up 0 bases, with 7 bases separating them. The CDR3 is 13 amino acids. The V gene's germline CDR1 is NNHDY and CDR2 SYVADS. CDR3 in amino acids: CASSNIANSDYTF. The sequenced part of the CDR3 DNA is TGTGCCAGCAGTAACATTGCAAACTCC.

A note on this clone: Germline and genes: mouse. The read terminates 4 residues ahead of where the CDR3 ends, so the germline J gene completes it. The rearrangement uses TRBV19 and TRBJ2-1; 11 bases agree with TRBD1. The CDR3 sequence is 14 residues long. Germline CDR1 is FNHDT and CDR2 is SITEND (reference sequence). The CDR3 DNA, read in part, is TGTGCCAGCACCCGGGACAGGGGGGTGGCT. Translation gives CASTRDRGVA. The whole CDR3 protein reads CASTRDRGVAEQFF. Combining the CDR3 with reference TRBV19 and TRBJ2-1 gives the whole variable domain GGIITQTPKFLIGQEGQKLTLKCQQNFNHDTMYWYRQDSGKGLRLIYYSITENDLQKGDLSEGYDASREKKSSFSLTVTSAQKNEMAVFLCASTRDRGVAEQFFGPGTRLTVL.

As to this clone: The listed genes are named as in mouse. Read sequence stops 4 residues before the CDR3 end, and the germline J gene provides the missing end. This chain connects TRBV19 to TRBJ2-5, with TRBD2 identical over 9 bases. The trim removed 5 bases at V and 1 base at J, leaving 2 bases unmatched. The length of the CDR3 is 14 residues. Germline V gene sequence: CDR1 FNHDT, CDR2 SITEND (reference sequence). CDR3 protein: CASRRLGDQDTQYF. The sequenced part of the CDR3 DNA is TGTGCCAGCAGGAGACTGGGGGACCAAGAC.

For this clone: Mouse gene names apply. The CDR3 end falls 4 residues outside the read, so it is completed with the germline J gene. The chain has TRBV19 and TRBJ2-3, with 9 bases fitting TRBD1. Germline CDR1 and CDR2: FNHDT and SITEND (reference sequence). V shed 3 bases and J 4 bases; nucleotides not matched to a gene: 3. The CDR3 loop spans 14 amino acids. The CDR3 protein is CASSKGQGTETLYF. The CDR3 DNA, read in part, is TGTGCCAGCAGTAAGGGACAGGGAACAGAA.

On this clone itself: The gene names here belong to mouse. The CDR3 end is not reached by the read, which stops 4 residues before it; the germline J gene fills it in. The rearrangement links TRBV17 to TRBJ2-1; TRBD2 is a possible D gene (6 bases). Between the trimmed V and J ends, which lost 8 bases and 3 bases, there was a span of 8 bases. The CDR3 loop spans 12 amino acids. Germline assignment: CDR1 MNHDT and CDR2 YYDKIL. The part of the CDR3 DNA that was read is TGTGCTAGCCGGGGGGTCTATGCT. Translating it yields CASRGVYA. The CDR3, in full, reads CASRGVYAEQFF.

About this clone: Mouse gene names apply. The observed sequence ends 4 residues before the CDR3 terminus, with the missing tail filled in from the germline J gene. The V call is TRBV19, the J call TRBJ1-2; 11 bases are a match to TRBD1. Germline V lookup: CDR1 FNHDT, CDR2 SITEND (reference sequence). Trimming took 6 bases from V and 4 from J; bases not matched to a gene: 5. This CDR3 is 14 amino acids long. The covered CDR3 bases are TGTGCCAGCACCCCGGGACAGGGGGGCTCC. This translates into CASTPGQGGS. The CDR3 in full is CASTPGQGGSDYTF. Combining the CDR3 with reference TRBV19 and TRBJ1-2 gives the whole variable domain GGIITQTPKFLIGQEGQKLTLKCQQNFNHDTMYWYRQDSGKGLRLIYYSITENDLQKGDLSEGYDASREKKSSFSLTVTSAQKNEMAVFLCASTPGQGGSDYTFGSGTRLLVI.

Turning to this clone: Genes and germline come from the mouse. The CDR3 extends 4 residues past the end of the read, so its final part is completed from the germline J gene. This chain connects TRBV5 to TRBJ1-1, with a weak D call TRBD1 (6 bases). This CDR3 spans 15 amino acids. Germline CDR1 LGHNA, CDR2 YNLKQL (reference sequence). V was cut by 1 base and J by 2 bases, with 11 bases left in between. Partial CDR3 DNA: TGTGCCAGCAGCCAAGCCCGGGACATTAACACA. It specifies CASSQARDINT. The full CDR3 protein is CASSQARDINTEVFF.

Many counts were recorded for this clone. Gene labels here are mouse ones. The read ends 4 residues shy of where the CDR3 ends; the end is completed using the germline J gene. The V call is TRBV1, the J call TRBJ2-3; D not certain. With 3 bases removed from V and 4 bases from J, the gap between germline ends came to 5 bases. Germline loops: CDR1 NSQYPW, CDR2 LRSPGD (reference sequence). CDR3 length: 12 residues. The CDR3 spells CTCSASTETLYF. The sequenced CDR3 bases are TGCACCTGCAGTGCGTCAACAGAA.

Of note for this clone: The gene names here belong to mouse. From the germline J gene comes the end of the CDR3, since the read stops 4 residues before it. The rearrangement joins TRBV13-1 to TRBJ2-3, with 8 nucleotides matching TRBD1. V lost 5 bases to trimming and J lost 4 bases; unmatched junction nucleotides: 6. Germline CDR1 reads NSHNY; CDR2 reads SYGAGN. CDR3 length equals 14 residues. The CDR3: CASRVNRGTETLYF. CDR3 bases read: TGTGCCAGCAGGGTTAACAGGGGGACAGAA.

A word on this clone: Germline and genes here are mouse. The read ends 4 residues early relative to the CDR3; the germline J gene fills the gap. The gene calls are TRBV13-1 and TRBJ2-1; D is ambiguous. Germline loops: CDR1 NSHNY, CDR2 SYGAGN. The CDR3 runs 15 residues. Between the trimmed V and J ends, which lost 3 bases and 1 base, there was a span of 11 bases. CDR3 in amino acids: CASSGRHQNYAEQFF. Incomplete CDR3 DNA: TGTGCCAGCAGTGGCCGACACCAAAACTATGCT.

This clone came up a few times. Here the gene names and germline are mouse. The read falls 4 residues short of the CDR3 end, and the missing part is taken from the germline J gene. The chain employs TRBV17 and TRBJ1-2, with a tentative D call TRBD1 (6 bases). Germline CDR1 reads MNHDT; CDR2 reads YYDKIL. The CDR3 is 14 residues long. CDR3 DNA, as far as it was read: TGTGCTAGCAGTAGGGGGACTGGGGGCGTC. This sequence encodes CASSRGTGGV. The entire CDR3 protein reads CASSRGTGGVDYTF.

This clone was counted between two and nine times. The gene symbols are mouse symbols. The CDR3 end lies 4 residues beyond the end of the read and is filled in from the germline J gene. Other nucleotide sequences from this sample produce the same CDR3. The V call is TRBV19, the J call TRBJ2-5, with D uncertain. Germline CDR1 is FNHDT and CDR2 is SITEND (reference sequence). This CDR3 is 11 amino acids long. The part of the CDR3 DNA that was read is TGTGCCAGCAGTATGGGTGAC. Translation gives CASSMGD. The whole CDR3 protein is CASSMGDTQYF.

Regarding this clone: Mouse gene names apply. The read finishes 4 residues shy of the CDR3 end, and the germline J gene is used to complete it. This sequence joins TRBV19 and TRBJ1-2, with a possible D match to TRBD1 (6 bases). Trimming took 4 bases from V and 3 from J, leaving 10 bases between them. Germline assignment: CDR1 FNHDT and CDR2 SITEND (reference sequence). There are 13 residues in the CDR3. Partial CDR3 DNA: TGTGCCAGCAGTGAAGGGGGGGACTCC. Translation gives CASSEGGDS. The complete CDR3 reads CASSEGGDSDYTF.